This passage covers 15 T cell receptor beta chains from one sample sequenced in a study of glioma-infiltrating T cells after dendritic cell vaccination. This table comes from immunoSEQ multiplex PCR, and its TCRdb copy is limited to in-frame clones, with some not included. The repertoire has 93,000 or so clones, 79% of them found once; the top ten carry roughly 5.6%. The sequencing here drew on blood, taken before dendritic cell vaccination. The receptors originated from a human donor with glioblastoma.

The rearrangement joins TRBV7-3 to TRBJ2-3; 10 bases agree with TRBD2. J gave up 3 bases and V 5 bases, and 8 bases lay outside the gene matches. The germline gives CDR1 SGHTA, CDR2 FQGTGA. CDR3 size: 16 residues. The CDR3 DNA reads as TGTGCCAGCAGCAGAACAGCGGGAGGGCCTACAGATACGCAGTATTTT. Encoded protein: CASSRTAGGPTDTQYF.

The chain joins TRBV5-1 to TRBJ1-2, with D tentatively TRBD1 (6 bases). Germline V gives CDR1 SGHRS, CDR2 YFSETQ. Trimming left V 2 bases short and J 4 bases short, with 12 bases between. This CDR3 is 14 amino acids long. CDR3 sequence reads: CASSFQGTPYGYTF. The CDR3 DNA reads TGCGCCAGCAGCTTTCAAGGGACACCCTATGGCTACACCTTC.

V is TRBV7-8 and J is TRBJ1-2; possibly TRBD1 for D (5 bases). The germline CDR1 and CDR2 sequences are SGHVS and FQNEAQ. This CDR3 has 16 residues. The ends were cut back, 2 bases at V and 0 bases at J, with 13 bases in the middle. CDR3 DNA sequence: TGTGCCAGCAGCTTATTCGGGCAGACAGCTAACTATGGCTACACCTTC. This sequence encodes CASSLFGQTANYGYTF. The full variable domain, rest sourced from reference TRBV7-8 and TRBJ1-2, is GAGVSQSPRYKVAKRGQDVALRCDPISGHVSLFWYQQALGQGPEFLTYFQNEAQLDKSGLPSDRFFAERPEGSVSTLKIQRTQQEDSAVYLCASSLFGQTANYGYTFGSGTRLTVV.

The chain is built from TRBV2 and TRBJ2-7; 10 bases are a match to TRBD2. This CDR3 contains 15 residues. V shed 10 bases, J shed 0 bases, and the junction held 9 bases outside the gene matches. Germline CDR1 and CDR2: SNHLY and FYNNEI. The CDR3 reads CATTLAGASSYEQYF. The CDR3 nucleotides read TGTGCCACGACCCTAGCGGGGGCGAGCTCCTACGAGCAGTACTTC.

The chain combines TRBV4-2 with TRBJ2-1; 10 bases fit TRBD2. Germline-derived CDR1 and CDR2 are LGHNA and YNFKEQ. V was pared by 0 bases and J by 6 bases, with 2 bases of the junction left unmatched. The CDR3 is 15 amino acids. CDR3 protein: CASSQDGTSANEQFF. Written as DNA, the CDR3 is TGTGCCAGCAGCCAAGATGGGACTAGCGCCAATGAGCAGTTCTTC.

The chain recombines TRBV5-1 with TRBJ2-3, with a tentative D call TRBD1 (6 bases). Trimming cost V 0 bases and J 3 bases, with 23 bases left between them. The CDR3 extends over 19 amino acids. The germline CDR1 and CDR2 sequences are SGHRS and YFSETQ. Here the CDR3 DNA reads TGCGCCAGCAGCTTGGTGCCCCTTAACGACAGGATCTTAACAGATACGCAGTATTTT. Translated: CASSLVPLNDRILTDTQYF.

This chain uses TRBV28 with TRBJ1-2, with D perhaps TRBD1 (5 bases). The germline V and J ends were trimmed by 6 bases and 4 bases, with 24 bases remaining between them. CDR3 length: 17 amino acids. Germline CDR1 reads MDHEN; CDR2 reads SYDVKM. The CDR3 reads CASRVPIGGGEGYGYTF. CDR3 nucleotides: TGTGCCAGCAGAGTACCGATCGGCGGGGGGGAAGGCTATGGCTACACCTTC.

This clone was picked up a small number of times. The rearrangement uses TRBV19 and TRBJ2-1, with TRBD2 matching 16 bases. Losses at the gene ends were 8 bases for V and 0 bases for J; bases not matched to a gene: 7. Germline V lookup: CDR1 LNHDA, CDR2 SQIVND (reference sequence). The CDR3 totals 18 residues. This chain's CDR3 is CASAPGLAGGSSYNEQFF. The CDR3 DNA reads as TGTGCCAGTGCCCCGGGACTAGCGGGAGGGAGCTCCTACAATGAGCAGTTCTTC.

The chain links TRBV5-1 to TRBJ2-7, with D tentatively TRBD1 (7 bases). CDR1 and CDR2 (germline): SGHRS, YFSETQ. CDR3 size: 16 residues. Deletions cut 2 bases from V and 3 bases from J, with 18 bases between. CDR3 sequence: CASSLGQAAGIYEQYF. Here the CDR3 DNA reads TGCGCCAGCAGCTTAGGACAGGCCGCGGGGATCTACGAGCAGTACTTC.

V and J are TRBV7-6 and TRBJ2-3; 8 nucleotides align to TRBD2. V shed 5 bases, J shed 0 bases, and the junction held 7 bases outside the gene matches. CDR3 length: 16 amino acids. Germline V gene sequence: CDR1 SGHVS, CDR2 FNYEAQ. CDR3 sequence reads: CASSPLAGISTDTQYF. The DNA of the CDR3 is TGTGCCAGCAGCCCCTTAGCGGGGATAAGCACAGATACGCAGTATTTT.

The J gene is TRBJ1-2, the V gene TRBV30; D might be TRBD1 (6 bases). V was clipped by 5 bases and J by 0 bases, with 10 bases between them. The CDR3 length is 13 residues. Germline loops: CDR1 GTSNPN, CDR2 SVGIG (reference sequence). This chain's CDR3 is CAWQTGANYGYTF. CDR3 bases: TGTGCCTGGCAGACAGGAGCTAACTATGGCTACACCTTC.

The CDR3 sequence: CASSPQPGLAGVGQYF. The CDR3 bases are TGTGCCAGCAGCCCACAACCGGGACTAGCGGGAGTTGGGCAGTACTTC. V and J are TRBV7-2 and TRBJ2-7; 14 bases agree with TRBD2. Germline lookup yields CDR1 SGHTA and CDR2 FQGNSA. The CDR3 sequence is 16 residues long. The V and J ends lost 5 bases and 9 bases, in that order; junction bases with no gene match: 12.

This clone showed up just once. The chain links TRBV18 to TRBJ2-3, with TRBD1 matching over 9 bases. J lost 4 bases, V lost 0 bases, and 5 bases had no gene match. The CDR3 has 16 amino acids. Germline V CDR1 and CDR2: KGHSH, LQKENI. CDR3 sequence reads: CASSPPTGGAPDTQYF. The CDR3 DNA reads TGTGCCAGCTCACCACCTACAGGGGGCGCACCAGATACGCAGTATTTT.

V usage is TRBV6-5 and J usage is TRBJ2-7, with 9 bases fitting TRBD2. Germline assignment: CDR1 MNHEY and CDR2 SVGAGI. The CDR3 spans 14 residues. The V and J ends lost 6 bases and 5 bases, in that order; junction bases with no gene match: 8. CDR3 in DNA: TGTGCCAGCAGGTCCAGCGGGAGGAGAAACGAGCAGTACTTC. It yields the protein CASRSSGRRNEQYF.

This clone turned up a few times. The chain uses TRBV5-5 and TRBJ2-5; D gene ambiguous. V was pared by 0 bases and J by 5 bases, with 8 bases between. Germline V CDR1 and CDR2: SGHKS, YYEKEE (reference sequence). The CDR3 sequence is 13 residues long. CDR3 sequence: CASSLAVRETQYF. The CDR3 region has the DNA TGTGCCAGCAGCTTGGCCGTCAGGGAGACCCAGTACTTC.